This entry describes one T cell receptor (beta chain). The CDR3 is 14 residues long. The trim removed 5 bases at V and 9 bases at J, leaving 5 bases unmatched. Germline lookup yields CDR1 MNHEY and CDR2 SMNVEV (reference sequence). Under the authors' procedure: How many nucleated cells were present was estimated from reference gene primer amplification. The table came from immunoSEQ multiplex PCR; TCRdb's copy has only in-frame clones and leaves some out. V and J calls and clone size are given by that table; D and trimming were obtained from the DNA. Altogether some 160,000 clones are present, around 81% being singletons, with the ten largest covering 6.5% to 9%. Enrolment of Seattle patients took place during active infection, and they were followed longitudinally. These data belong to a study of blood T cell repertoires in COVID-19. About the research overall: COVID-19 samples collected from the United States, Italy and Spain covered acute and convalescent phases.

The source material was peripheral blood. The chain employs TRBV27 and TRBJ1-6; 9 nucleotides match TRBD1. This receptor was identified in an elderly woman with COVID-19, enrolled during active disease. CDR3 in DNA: TGTGCCAGCAGTCGAACAGGGGGCGCTTCACCCCTCCACTTT. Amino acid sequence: CASSRTGGASPLHF.